Each of the 24 T cell receptor beta chains below was sequenced from the same sample in a study of cytotoxic CD8 clonotypes in ibrutinib-treated CLL. This table comes from immunoSEQ multiplex PCR, and its TCRdb copy is limited to in-frame clones, with some not included. This table holds 60,000 to 95,000 clones, around four fifths found once. The sequenced sample was PBMCs, obtained after 24 months of ibrutinib treatment. Receptor source: a human donor with chronic lymphocytic leukemia.

The chain is built from TRBV18 and TRBJ2-2; D is perhaps TRBD1 (6 bases). V lost 5 bases and J 7 bases, leaving 14 bases between the germline ends. CDR1 is KGHSH and CDR2 is LQKENI in the germline V gene. This CDR3 has 14 amino acids. The CDR3: CASSSNREFGELFF. The CDR3 DNA sequence: TGTGCCAGCTCATCCAACAGGGAGTTCGGGGAGCTGTTTTTT.

The rearrangement links TRBV19 to TRBJ1-3; D perhaps matches TRBD1 (5 bases). From germline, CDR1 is LNHDA and CDR2 SQIVND (reference sequence). The CDR3 loop spans 15 amino acids. The germline V and J ends were trimmed by 7 bases and 0 bases, with 13 bases remaining between them. The chain's CDR3 is CASTLREYSGNTIYF. Here the CDR3 DNA reads TGTGCCAGTACTCTCAGGGAATACTCTGGAAACACCATATATTTT.

J is TRBJ2-3 and V is TRBV5-4, with TRBD2 identical over 11 bases. The CDR3 totals 16 residues. CDR1 and CDR2 from the germline V gene are SGHNT and YYREEE (reference sequence). V was clipped by 0 bases and J by 5 bases; unmatched bases: 5. The CDR3 is CASSLGASGRLDTQYF. The DNA for the CDR3 is TGTGCCAGCAGCTTGGGGGCTAGCGGGAGGCTAGATACGCAGTATTTT.

The gene calls are TRBV4-3 and TRBJ2-4; 11 bases agree with TRBD1. Germline trimming cut 3 bases from V and 4 bases from J; bases unmatched to any gene: 2. The CDR3 is 15 residues long. Germline-derived CDR1 and CDR2 are LGHNA and YSLEER. CDR3 DNA: TGCGCCAGCAGCCAGGACAGGGGGCAGAAAAACATTCAGTACTTC. Translated: CASSQDRGQKNIQYF.

The chain couples TRBV27 to TRBJ1-5; D possibly corresponds to TRBD1 (6 bases). There are 15 residues in the CDR3. Per the germline V gene, CDR1 is MNHEY and CDR2 is SMNVEV (reference sequence). Trimming removed 6 bases at V and 8 bases at J, with 20 bases between. Here the CDR3 reads CASRPLDRLAEPQHF. CDR3 DNA: TGTGCCAGCAGACCCCTCGACAGGCTTGCGGAGCCCCAGCATTTT.

V gene TRBV5-1 combines with J gene TRBJ2-3; D might be TRBD2 (6 bases). V lost 2 bases to trimming and J lost 2 bases, with 9 bases between them. The CDR3 spans 14 residues. Germline V gives CDR1 SGHRS, CDR2 YFSETQ. CDR3 residues: CASSFAGITDTQYF. The CDR3 nucleotides read TGCGCCAGCAGCTTCGCGGGAATCACAGATACGCAGTATTTT.

The J gene is TRBJ2-2, the V gene TRBV7-8; no reliable D call. Trimming left V 5 bases short and J 0 bases short, with 10 bases between. CDR3 length equals 15 residues. Germline V gives CDR1 SGHVS, CDR2 FQNEAQ. CDR3 coding DNA: TGTGCCAGCAGCCGAACCGACGCGAACACCGGGGAGCTGTTTTTT. The encoded protein is CASSRTDANTGELFF.

The gene calls are TRBV6-6 and TRBJ2-2; 7 bases are a match to TRBD2. The germline gives CDR1 MNHNY, CDR2 SVGAGI (reference sequence). This CDR3 region has 16 residues. The V gene end was trimmed by 8 bases and the J gene end by 4 bases; junction bases not matched to a gene: 13. This CDR3 reads CASQLAGQGSTGELFF. Written as DNA, the CDR3 is TGTGCCAGCCAGTTAGCGGGCCAGGGAAGCACCGGGGAGCTGTTTTTT.

The chain employs TRBV6-5 and TRBJ2-2; D might be TRBD2 (5 bases). The V end was cut by 4 bases, the J end by 2 bases, with 11 bases between. CDR1 MNHEY and CDR2 SVGAGI come from the germline V gene. The CDR3 is 15 amino acids. The CDR3 DNA is TGTGCCAGCAGTTTCTTGGCGGGCAACACCGGGGAGCTGTTTTTT. Translated, it gives CASSFLAGNTGELFF.

The chain couples TRBV18 to TRBJ2-3; D gene ambiguous. CDR1 is KGHSH and CDR2 is LQKENI in the germline V gene. The germline V and J ends were trimmed by 5 bases and 5 bases, with 5 bases remaining between them. CDR3 length: 11 residues. The CDR3 region is CASSSRDTQYF. The CDR3 DNA is TGTGCCAGCTCATCCAGAGATACGCAGTATTTT.

V gene TRBV2 combines with J gene TRBJ1-4; D not resolved. The CDR3 is 13 residues long. The V gene lost 7 bases and the J gene lost 5 bases, with 11 bases spanning the gap. CDR1 SNHLY and CDR2 FYNNEI come from the germline V gene. The CDR3 here is CASTQNRNEKLFF. The DNA for the CDR3 is TGTGCCAGCACACAAAACCGGAATGAAAAACTGTTTTTT.

The chain has TRBV15 and TRBJ1-5; 8 nucleotides line up with TRBD1. Germline V gene data show CDR1 as LNHNV and CDR2 as YYDKDF (reference sequence). The CDR3 runs to 13 residues. The J segment lost 6 bases and the V segment lost 10 bases, leaving 8 bases of the junction unmatched. The CDR3 here is CASGQGVSQPQHF. CDR3 DNA: TGTGCCAGCGGACAGGGTGTTTCTCAGCCCCAGCATTTT.

This chain joins TRBV5-1 and TRBJ2-2; 11 bases line up with TRBD2. CDR3 length: 17 amino acids. The V gene's germline CDR1 is SGHRS and CDR2 YFSETQ. With 4 bases clipped from V and 4 bases from J, the junction kept 9 bases outside the gene matches. CDR3 sequence (DNA): TGCGCCAGCAGCGGCGGAGGACTAGCGGGTCTCACCGGGGAGCTGTTTTTT. It codes for CASSGGGLAGLTGELFF.

J is TRBJ2-7 and V is TRBV10-1; 9 bases line up with TRBD2. With 3 bases clipped from V and 1 base from J, the junction kept 13 bases outside the gene matches. This CDR3 has 18 amino acids. CDR1 and CDR2 (germline): WNHNN, SYGVQD (reference sequence). The CDR3 nucleotides are TGCGCCAGCAGTGACAGGGTAGCGGGAGACTTTATATCCTACGAGCAGTACTTC. Protein product: CASSDRVAGDFISYEQYF.

The chain links TRBV19 to TRBJ2-4, with D possibly TRBD1 on 5 matching bases. Trimming took 7 bases from V and 4 from J, leaving 14 bases between them. The germline CDR1 and CDR2 sequences are LNHDA and SQIVND (reference sequence). The CDR3 has 14 amino acids. The CDR3 bases are TGTGCCAGTACCCAGGGTAACAGAAAAAACATTCAGTACTTC. Translated: CASTQGNRKNIQYF.

The rearrangement joins TRBV19 to TRBJ1-3; D is perhaps TRBD1 (5 bases). V was pared by 8 bases and J by 0 bases, with 8 bases between. Per the germline V gene, CDR1 is LNHDA and CDR2 is SQIVND (reference sequence). The length of the CDR3 is 13 residues. The CDR3 is CASGHASGNTIYF. The CDR3 DNA reads TGTGCCAGTGGACACGCCTCTGGAAACACCATATATTTT.

The rearrangement links TRBV13 to TRBJ2-7, with 9 nucleotides matching TRBD1. The CDR3 has 15 amino acids. Germline trimming cut 5 bases from V and 2 bases from J; bases unmatched to any gene: 7. Germline assignment: CDR1 PRHDT and CDR2 FYEKMQ (reference sequence). The CDR3 DNA sequence: TGTGCCAGCAGCATACGACAGGGGGTGACCTACGAGCAGTACTTC. This translates into CASSIRQGVTYEQYF.

The chain couples TRBV30 to TRBJ1-4; 8 nucleotides align to TRBD1. CDR1 is GTSNPN and CDR2 is SVGIG in the germline V gene (reference sequence). The junction had 12 bases not matched to a gene; V was cut back by 4 bases and J by 8 bases. The CDR3 covers 15 residues. The CDR3 loop is CAWTPQKTGDEKLFF. DNA of the CDR3: TGTGCCTGGACCCCCCAGAAGACAGGGGACGAAAAACTGTTTTTT.

The V gene is TRBV18, the J gene TRBJ2-7; tentatively, D is TRBD1 (5 bases). CDR1 and CDR2 from the germline V gene are KGHSH and LQKENI. V lost 0 bases and J 5 bases, leaving 14 bases between the germline ends. The CDR3 is made up of 15 amino acids. In nucleotides, the CDR3 is TGTGCCAGCTCACCACCAAGCCAGGGCAAGGACGAGCAGTACTTC. This encodes CASSPPSQGKDEQYF.

The chain couples TRBV10-3 to TRBJ2-7; 8 nucleotides match TRBD2. Germline V gene data show CDR1 as ENHRY and CDR2 as SYGVKD. After removal of 3 bases from V and 6 bases from J, the junction contained 13 bases not matched to a gene. CDR3 length: 16 amino acids. The CDR3 DNA follows: TGTGCCATCAGTGAAGATCCGGCGGGAGGTGCCCCCGAGCAGTACTTC. This gives the protein CAISEDPAGGAPEQYF.

V gene TRBV27 combines with J gene TRBJ2-1; TRBD1 matches 10 bases. Germline trimming cut 5 bases from V and 4 bases from J; bases unmatched to any gene: 5. The germline CDR1 and CDR2 sequences are MNHEY and SMNVEV (reference sequence). There are 15 residues in the CDR3. As DNA, the CDR3 is TGTGCCAGCAGTCCAGGGACAGGGGTTTACAATGAGCAGTTCTTC. Its translation is CASSPGTGVYNEQFF.

CDR3 DNA sequence: TGTGCCAGCAGCCCAAGCGCCACTGAAGCTTTCTTT. Its translation is CASSPSATEAFF. This chain joins TRBV9 and TRBJ1-1, with unresolved D. V lost 4 bases to trimming and J lost 4 bases, with 8 bases between them. CDR3 size: 12 residues. Germline CDR1 reads SGDLS; CDR2 reads YYNGEE.

The chain links TRBV29-1 to TRBJ2-5, with 10 bases fitting TRBD1. Germline CDR1 is SQVTM and CDR2 is ANQGSEA. The ends lost 4 bases at V and 5 bases at J; junction bases unmatched: 7. The CDR3 extends over 14 amino acids. The CDR3, as DNA: TGCAGCGTTGCTCGGACAGGGGGGGAGGAGACCCAGTACTTC. Protein sequence: CSVARTGGEETQYF.

The chain combines TRBV11-2 with TRBJ2-7; 7 bases line up with TRBD1. Germline-derived CDR1 and CDR2 are SGHAT and FQNNGV. V trimming: 3 bases; J trimming: 4 bases; junction bases outside the gene matches: 9. The CDR3 extends over 15 amino acids. CDR3 loop: CASSFATGVRYEQYF. The CDR3 DNA reads TGTGCCAGCAGCTTTGCTACAGGGGTGAGGTACGAGCAGTACTTC.